These 6 T cell receptor beta chains came from one sample sequenced in a study of T cell changes during pregnancy in multiple sclerosis. The data were produced by immunoSEQ multiplex PCR, yet TCRdb's version contains in-frame clones alone and is incomplete. The table has approximately 89,000 clones, 85% to 95% seen once. The sample consisted of peripheral blood, taken in the third trimester of pregnancy. These TCRs come from a female donor with multiple sclerosis, enrolled in a pregnancy study.

The genes are TRBV7-9 and TRBJ1-4; 7 bases map to TRBD1. The germline gives CDR1 SEHNR, CDR2 FQNEAQ (reference sequence). Losses at the gene ends were 4 bases for V and 8 bases for J; bases not matched to a gene: 7. The CDR3 runs to 14 residues. The CDR3: CASSSQGKGEKLFF. CDR3 DNA: TGTGCCAGCAGCTCACAGGGGAAAGGCGAAAAACTGTTTTTT.

V usage is TRBV7-9 and J usage is TRBJ2-1; 8 nucleotides align to TRBD1. CDR1 SEHNR and CDR2 FQNEAQ come from the germline V gene (reference sequence). The V gene end was trimmed by 1 base and the J gene end by 0 bases; junction bases not matched to a gene: 5. This CDR3 spans 17 amino acids. CDR3 DNA sequence: TGTGCCAGCAGCTTAGGGCAGGGGGCTATCTCCTACAATGAGCAGTTCTTC. This sequence encodes CASSLGQGAISYNEQFF.

This sequence joins TRBV4-2 and TRBJ2-1, with TRBD2 identical over 10 bases. Looked up from germline, CDR1 is LGHNA and CDR2 is YNFKEQ. The CDR3 loop spans 23 amino acids. V dropped 1 base and J dropped 0; count of bases not matched to a gene: 21. CDR3: CASSQVWGSAAGLAAASYNEQFF. In DNA form, the CDR3 reads TGTGCCAGCAGCCAAGTATGGGGGTCCGCTGCAGGACTAGCGGCCGCCTCCTACAATGAGCAGTTCTTC.

The CDR3 DNA reads TGTGCCAGCAGCTTAAGCTCGACTAGCGGGGGGGCCGGGCAGTTCTTC. Translation gives CASSLSSTSGGAGQFF. The chain is built from TRBV7-3 and TRBJ2-1, with TRBD2 matching over 14 bases. The CDR3 sequence is 16 residues long. V trimming: 1 base; J trimming: 12 bases; junction bases outside the gene matches: 8. CDR1 and CDR2 from the germline V gene are SGHTA and FQGTGA.

The rearrangement uses TRBV7-8 and TRBJ1-6; no clear D gene. V was shortened by 5 bases and J by 4 bases, with 15 bases between the two germline ends. CDR1 and CDR2 from the germline V gene are SGHVS and FQNEAQ. This CDR3 is 16 amino acids long. The CDR3 DNA reads TGTGCCAGCAGCCTCGCCCGAACTGAATATAATTCACCCCTCCACTTT. It translates to CASSLARTEYNSPLHF.

This clone has a single count. The CDR3 reads CASSLRQGSTNEKLFF. The CDR3, as DNA: TGTGCCAGCAGCCTAAGACAGGGATCAACTAATGAAAAACTGTTTTTT. The genes are TRBV7-2 and TRBJ1-4; TRBD1 matches at 7 bases. Unmatched junction bases numbered 6, after V lost 5 bases and J lost 0 bases. The CDR3 has 16 residues. Germline CDR1 is SGHTA and CDR2 is FQGNSA.